This TCR beta chain came from a study of blood T cell repertoires in COVID-19. CDR1 and CDR2 (germline): MNHEY, SVGAGI. Trimming removed 2 bases from V and 8 bases from J, with 12 bases in between. The CDR3 contains 13 residues. Generated by immunoSEQ multiplex PCR, the TCRdb table keeps only in-frame clones and is missing some. This table holds about 270,000 clones, around nine tenths found once. V and J are TRBV6-5 and TRBJ1-2; a weak D match, TRBD1 (6 bases). The sequence was collected from a man aged 35 to 55 with active or convalescent COVID-19. Material for sequencing was peripheral blood. The CDR3 nucleotides are TGTGCCAGCAGTTACCGGACAGAGACGGGCTACACCTTC. This codes for CASSYRTETGYTF.